This T cell receptor beta chain came from a study of blood T cell repertoires in COVID-19. Across the study: The United States, Italy and Spain provided the acute and convalescent COVID-19 samples.

The CDR3 spans 14 residues. Germline CDR1 is KGHSH and CDR2 is LQKENI. The ends were cut back, 8 bases at V and 0 bases at J, with 8 bases in the middle. Repertoires were generated with immunoSEQ multiplex PCR, while TCRdb's copy carries only in-frame clones and drops some. Among approximately 80,000 clones listed, around four fifths were seen once. The chain has TRBV18 and TRBJ2-6; the D gene is possibly TRBD2 (5 bases). The clonotype originates from a woman aged 70 to 79 with acute or convalescent COVID-19. The sample comprised peripheral blood. Here the CDR3 DNA reads TGTGCCAGCCAAAGCGGCTCTGGGGCCAACGTCCTGACTTTC. It translates to CASQSGSGANVLTF.